The 5 T cell receptor beta chains in this list originate from one sample, sequenced in a study of T-cell memory formation after mild COVID-19. A single record per CDR3 protein comes from TCRdb applying MiXCR to the 5' RACE reads. This table has some 190,000 distinct CDR3 sequences, 16% appearing once. The sequencing input was PBMCs or a T cell subset sorted from them (not recorded which). The receptors originated from an adult woman who had mild COVID-19 (a few samples of this study predate the infection). Cell type and time point are not known.

A few counts support this clonotype. The V gene is TRBV5-8, the J gene TRBJ2-4; D not certain. V lost 5 bases, J lost 3 bases, and 12 bases lay in between. The CDR3 is made up of 14 amino acids. The V gene's germline CDR1 is SGHTS and CDR2 YDEGEE. This chain's CDR3 is CASSDPFGKNIQYF. For the CDR3, the DNA is TGTGCCAGCAGTGACCCTTTTGGCAAAAACATTCAGTACTTC.

This rearrangement joins TRBV4-2 to TRBJ1-5; D might be TRBD1 (5 bases). Per germline, CDR1 LGHNA and CDR2 YNFKEQ. Trimming removed 1 base from V and 5 bases from J, with 9 bases in between. The CDR3 sequence is 14 residues long. CDR3 in DNA: TGTGCCAGCAGCCAAGGGGACCCGTATCAGCCCCAGCATTTT. Amino acids: CASSQGDPYQPQHF.

This clonotype was counted a few times. The gene calls are TRBV20-1 and TRBJ2-7; D is perhaps TRBD2 (6 bases). The CDR3 contains 14 residues. Germline V gives CDR1 DFQATT, CDR2 SNEGSKA (reference sequence). The ends were cut back, 3 bases at V and 4 bases at J, with 16 bases in the middle. As DNA, the CDR3 is TGCAGTGCTAGCGGGCGGGGCGGTCCATACGAGCAGTACTTC. The encoded protein is CSASGRGGPYEQYF.

A few counts support this clonotype. The chain carries TRBV7-6 and TRBJ1-2; possible D gene TRBD1, 5 bases. Trimming shortened V by 4 bases and J by 2 bases, and 11 bases separated the two germline ends. CDR3 length equals 14 residues. Per germline, CDR1 SGHVS and CDR2 FNYEAQ. CDR3 protein: CASSSNEGNYGYTF. CDR3 nucleotide sequence: TGTGCCAGCAGCTCGAACGAGGGGAACTATGGCTACACCTTC.

The genes are TRBV7-2 and TRBJ2-7, with TRBD1 matching 11 bases. This CDR3 comprises 14 residues. Trimming cost V 5 bases and J 3 bases; bases outside gene matches: 3. The germline gives CDR1 SGHTA, CDR2 FQGNSA. CDR3 DNA: TGTGCCAGCAGCCCGGACAGGGGGCACTACGAGCAGTACTTC. Translation: CASSPDRGHYEQYF.